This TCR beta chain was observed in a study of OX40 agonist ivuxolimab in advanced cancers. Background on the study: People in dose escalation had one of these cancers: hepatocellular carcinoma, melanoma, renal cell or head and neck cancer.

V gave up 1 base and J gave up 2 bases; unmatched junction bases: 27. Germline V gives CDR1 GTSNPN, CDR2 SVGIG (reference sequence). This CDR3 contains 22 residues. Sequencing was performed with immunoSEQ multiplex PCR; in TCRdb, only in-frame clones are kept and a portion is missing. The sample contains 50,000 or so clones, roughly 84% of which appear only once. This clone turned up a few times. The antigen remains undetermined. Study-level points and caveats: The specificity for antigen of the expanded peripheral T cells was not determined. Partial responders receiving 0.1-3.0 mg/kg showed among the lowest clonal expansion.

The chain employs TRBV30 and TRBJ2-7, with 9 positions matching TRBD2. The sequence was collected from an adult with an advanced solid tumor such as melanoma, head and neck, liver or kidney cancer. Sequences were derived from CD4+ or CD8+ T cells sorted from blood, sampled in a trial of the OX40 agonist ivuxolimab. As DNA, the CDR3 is TGTGCCTGGAGTGCACCCAATACAGAGTTATATTTGACTAGCGGATCTACCTACGAGCAGTACTTC. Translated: CAWSAPNTELYLTSGSTYEQYF.